This TCR beta chain was retrieved from a study of blood T cell repertoires in COVID-19. On the study more broadly: The samples span acute and convalescent COVID-19 from the United States, Italy and Spain. In each case, the material was cDNA or gDNA derived from T cells, B-cell-depleted T cells, or PBMCs.

The authors' processing: Reference gene primer amplification gave nucleated cell count estimates. Sequenced by immunoSEQ multiplex PCR; TCRdb stores in-frame clones only, minus some. V and J calls and clone size come straight from that table; D and trimming were deduced from the DNA. The data show over 130,000 clones, around four fifths seen once. CDR1 and CDR2 (germline): MGHRA, YSYEKL. After removal of 1 base from V and 8 bases from J, the junction contained 19 bases not matched to a gene. The CDR3 extends over 19 amino acids. Material for sequencing was peripheral blood. The source of this sequence is a man aged 65 to 79 with acute or convalescent COVID-19. This chain uses TRBV4-1 with TRBJ1-2, with 10 bases fitting TRBD1. The CDR3, as DNA: TGCGCCAGCAGCCAAGGTTTGGCCAGAATAACCGGGACAGGGGAAGGCTACACCTTC. This encodes CASSQGLARITGTGEGYTF.